The clone carrying this T cell receptor beta chain was seen a handful of times. Study processing details: Estimated nucleated cell counts came from reference gene primer amplification. The table came from immunoSEQ multiplex PCR; TCRdb's copy has only in-frame clones and leaves some out. From that table come the V and J calls and clone size; the DNA was used to work out D and trimming. Of roughly 92,000 clones listed, roughly 83% were seen once; the top ten hold roughly 32%. The data originate from a study of blood T cell repertoires in COVID-19. Study overall: Acute-phase and convalescent COVID-19 samples originated in the United States, Italy and Spain. Sample material is recorded as cDNA or gDNA derived from T cells, B-cell-depleted T cells, or PBMCs.

Per the germline V gene, CDR1 is LGHNA and CDR2 is YSLEER. This CDR3 is built from 14 residues. V lost 4 bases to trimming and J lost 7 bases, with 14 bases between them. The gene calls are TRBV4-3 and TRBJ2-1; maybe TRBD1 (5 bases). Specimen: peripheral blood. The TCR was taken from a woman at least 80 years old with active or convalescent COVID-19. CDR3 protein: CASSRAPQGNEQFF. CDR3 DNA: TGCGCCAGCAGCCGAGCCCCGCAGGGAAATGAGCAGTTCTTC.